The 13 T cell receptor beta chains given below trace back to one sample, sequenced in a study of cytomegalovirus exposure and HLA in healthy donors. The primer mix had 60 Vbeta and 13 Jbeta primers. Here immunoSEQ multiplex PCR was the method, and the copy in TCRdb shows in-frame clones only, minus some. The sample contains 130,000 to 150,000 clones, 65% to 85% of which appear only once. The sequenced sample consisted of PBMCs. All receptors derive from a woman in her 40s in good health and CMV-seropositive.

The chain links TRBV5-1 to TRBJ2-5, with 9 bases lining up with TRBD1. The CDR3 extends over 16 amino acids. V was clipped by 2 bases and J by 1 base; unmatched bases: 6. Germline V gene data show CDR1 as SGHRS and CDR2 as YFSETQ. The CDR3 nucleotides are TGCGCCAGCAGCTTACAGACAGGGGGGGCCCAAGAGACCCAGTACTTC. Amino acids: CASSLQTGGAQETQYF. Variable domain in full (rest from reference TRBV5-1 and TRBJ2-5): KAGVTQTPRYLIKTRGQQVTLSCSPISGHRSVSWYQQTPGQGLQFLFEYFSETQRNKGNFPGRFSGRQFSNSRSEMNVSTLELGDSALYLCASSLQTGGAQETQYFGPGTRLLVL.

The V call is TRBV4-2, the J call TRBJ1-1; D remains unclear. This CDR3 is built from 14 residues. V was clipped by 4 bases and J by 1 base, with 10 bases between them. The germline gives CDR1 LGHNA, CDR2 YNFKEQ. CDR3 region: CASSPGGQNTEAFF. Written as DNA, the CDR3 is TGTGCCAGCAGCCCTGGCGGCCAGAACACTGAAGCTTTCTTT.

J is TRBJ2-1 and V is TRBV2; 12 positions match TRBD1. The CDR3 has 14 residues. J gave up 7 bases and V 8 bases, and 6 bases lay outside the gene matches. Germline V gives CDR1 SNHLY, CDR2 FYNNEI. The CDR3 region has the DNA TGTGCCAGCGAACCGGGACAGGGGGCTAATGAGCAGTTCTTC. Translating gives CASEPGQGANEQFF.

This clone was seen just once. The rearrangement links TRBV5-5 to TRBJ1-2, with a possible D match to TRBD1 (6 bases). This CDR3 contains 13 residues. Per the germline V gene, CDR1 is SGHKS and CDR2 is YYEKEE (reference sequence). Trimming took 4 bases from V and 8 from J, leaving 15 bases between them. The CDR3 spells CASSPWDNFGYTF. The CDR3 DNA sequence: TGTGCCAGCAGCCCGTGGGACAACTTCGGCTACACCTTC.

The V call is TRBV10-3, the J call TRBJ1-6; tentatively, D is TRBD1 (5 bases). The CDR3 runs to 16 residues. The germline V and J ends were trimmed by 0 bases and 5 bases, with 11 bases remaining between them. The germline gives CDR1 ENHRY, CDR2 SYGVKD. The DNA for the CDR3 is TGTGCCATCAGTGAGTCGGAGGGACGGGATAATTCACCCCTCCACTTT. It yields the protein CAISESEGRDNSPLHF.

This chain connects TRBV2 to TRBJ1-2, with a possible D match to TRBD1 (5 bases). Trimming removed 8 bases from V and 7 bases from J, with 14 bases in between. The germline V gene has CDR1 SNHLY and CDR2 FYNNEI. This CDR3 is built from 12 residues. The CDR3, as DNA: TGTGCCAGCTTAACCGGGGGAGGTGGCTACACCTTC. Residues: CASLTGGGGYTF.

The table lists this clone with a count of one. V is TRBV2 and J is TRBJ1-2, with no clear D. The V gene's germline CDR1 is SNHLY and CDR2 FYNNEI. The CDR3 length is 15 residues. With 7 bases removed from V and 0 bases from J, the gap between germline ends came to 15 bases. The CDR3 region has the DNA TGTGCCAGCAATGCGAAGCTAAGATCTAACTATGGCTACACCTTC. This encodes CASNAKLRSNYGYTF.

CDR3 sequence reads: CASSRTSGGGTGELFF. The CDR3 region has the DNA TGTGCCAGCAGCAGGACTAGCGGGGGGGGAACCGGGGAGCTGTTTTTT. This chain connects TRBV7-9 to TRBJ2-2; the match to TRBD2 covers 15 bases. Losses at the gene ends were 5 bases for V and 5 bases for J; bases not matched to a gene: 3. This CDR3 is 16 amino acids long. Germline CDR1 SEHNR, CDR2 FQNEAQ (reference sequence).

The genes are TRBV6-5 and TRBJ1-6; 9 bases are a match to TRBD1. Trimming at V came to 6 bases and at J to 9 bases, leaving 6 bases not matched to a gene. This CDR3 is built from 14 residues. Germline values: CDR1 MNHEY, CDR2 SVGAGI. The CDR3 reads CASSPGQGFSPLHF. The CDR3 nucleotides read TGTGCCAGCAGCCCGGGACAGGGATTTTCACCCCTCCACTTT.

This chain joins TRBV5-5 and TRBJ2-5; 7 positions match TRBD1. J gave up 3 bases and V 4 bases, and 9 bases lay outside the gene matches. The germline V gene encodes CDR1 SGHKS and CDR2 YYEKEE (reference sequence). CDR3 length equals 15 residues. The CDR3 DNA sequence: TGTGCCAGCAGCCGTAAGAGGGACAGCAAAGAGACCCAGTACTTC. This codes for CASSRKRDSKETQYF. Filled out from reference TRBV5-5 and TRBJ2-5, the complete variable domain reads DAGVTQSPTHLIKTRGQQVTLRCSPISGHKSVSWYQQVLGQGPQFIFQYYEKEERGRGNFPDRFSARQFPNYSSELNVNALLLGDSALYLCASSRKRDSKETQYFGPGTRLLVL.

This clone came up a few times. V is TRBV27 and J is TRBJ2-7; 8 bases agree with TRBD1. The CDR3 contains 14 residues. The germline gives CDR1 MNHEY, CDR2 SMNVEV (reference sequence). Trimming cost V 4 bases and J 5 bases; bases outside gene matches: 7. The CDR3 here is CASSYGQGYNEQYF. In nucleotides, the CDR3 is TGTGCCAGCAGTTACGGACAGGGCTACAACGAGCAGTACTTC.

The rearrangement uses TRBV2 and TRBJ2-7, with D possibly being TRBD1 (6 bases). Trimming stripped 5 bases from V and 2 bases from J, with 16 bases between. Germline V gene sequence: CDR1 SNHLY, CDR2 FYNNEI. The CDR3 spans 15 residues. The CDR3 loop is CASSRMVTGPYEQYF. CDR3 sequence (DNA): TGTGCCAGCAGTCGAATGGTTACAGGGCCCTACGAGCAGTACTTC. Full variable domain (remainder filled in from reference TRBV2 and TRBJ2-7): EPEVTQTPSHQVTQMGQEVILRCVPISNHLYFYWYRQILGQKVEFLVSFYNNEISEKSEIFDDQFSVERPDGSNFTLKIRSTKLEDSAMYFCASSRMVTGPYEQYFGPGTRLTVT.

This clone turned up a few times. As DNA, the CDR3 is TGCGCCAGCAGCCTCTTAAGCGGGGGCAAGCAAGAGACCCAGTACTTC. Translated, it gives CASSLLSGGKQETQYF. The rearrangement joins TRBV4-1 to TRBJ2-5, with 8 bases fitting TRBD2. Germline values: CDR1 MGHRA, CDR2 YSYEKL. The CDR3 is made up of 16 amino acids. Germline trimming cut 4 bases from V and 2 bases from J; bases unmatched to any gene: 9.